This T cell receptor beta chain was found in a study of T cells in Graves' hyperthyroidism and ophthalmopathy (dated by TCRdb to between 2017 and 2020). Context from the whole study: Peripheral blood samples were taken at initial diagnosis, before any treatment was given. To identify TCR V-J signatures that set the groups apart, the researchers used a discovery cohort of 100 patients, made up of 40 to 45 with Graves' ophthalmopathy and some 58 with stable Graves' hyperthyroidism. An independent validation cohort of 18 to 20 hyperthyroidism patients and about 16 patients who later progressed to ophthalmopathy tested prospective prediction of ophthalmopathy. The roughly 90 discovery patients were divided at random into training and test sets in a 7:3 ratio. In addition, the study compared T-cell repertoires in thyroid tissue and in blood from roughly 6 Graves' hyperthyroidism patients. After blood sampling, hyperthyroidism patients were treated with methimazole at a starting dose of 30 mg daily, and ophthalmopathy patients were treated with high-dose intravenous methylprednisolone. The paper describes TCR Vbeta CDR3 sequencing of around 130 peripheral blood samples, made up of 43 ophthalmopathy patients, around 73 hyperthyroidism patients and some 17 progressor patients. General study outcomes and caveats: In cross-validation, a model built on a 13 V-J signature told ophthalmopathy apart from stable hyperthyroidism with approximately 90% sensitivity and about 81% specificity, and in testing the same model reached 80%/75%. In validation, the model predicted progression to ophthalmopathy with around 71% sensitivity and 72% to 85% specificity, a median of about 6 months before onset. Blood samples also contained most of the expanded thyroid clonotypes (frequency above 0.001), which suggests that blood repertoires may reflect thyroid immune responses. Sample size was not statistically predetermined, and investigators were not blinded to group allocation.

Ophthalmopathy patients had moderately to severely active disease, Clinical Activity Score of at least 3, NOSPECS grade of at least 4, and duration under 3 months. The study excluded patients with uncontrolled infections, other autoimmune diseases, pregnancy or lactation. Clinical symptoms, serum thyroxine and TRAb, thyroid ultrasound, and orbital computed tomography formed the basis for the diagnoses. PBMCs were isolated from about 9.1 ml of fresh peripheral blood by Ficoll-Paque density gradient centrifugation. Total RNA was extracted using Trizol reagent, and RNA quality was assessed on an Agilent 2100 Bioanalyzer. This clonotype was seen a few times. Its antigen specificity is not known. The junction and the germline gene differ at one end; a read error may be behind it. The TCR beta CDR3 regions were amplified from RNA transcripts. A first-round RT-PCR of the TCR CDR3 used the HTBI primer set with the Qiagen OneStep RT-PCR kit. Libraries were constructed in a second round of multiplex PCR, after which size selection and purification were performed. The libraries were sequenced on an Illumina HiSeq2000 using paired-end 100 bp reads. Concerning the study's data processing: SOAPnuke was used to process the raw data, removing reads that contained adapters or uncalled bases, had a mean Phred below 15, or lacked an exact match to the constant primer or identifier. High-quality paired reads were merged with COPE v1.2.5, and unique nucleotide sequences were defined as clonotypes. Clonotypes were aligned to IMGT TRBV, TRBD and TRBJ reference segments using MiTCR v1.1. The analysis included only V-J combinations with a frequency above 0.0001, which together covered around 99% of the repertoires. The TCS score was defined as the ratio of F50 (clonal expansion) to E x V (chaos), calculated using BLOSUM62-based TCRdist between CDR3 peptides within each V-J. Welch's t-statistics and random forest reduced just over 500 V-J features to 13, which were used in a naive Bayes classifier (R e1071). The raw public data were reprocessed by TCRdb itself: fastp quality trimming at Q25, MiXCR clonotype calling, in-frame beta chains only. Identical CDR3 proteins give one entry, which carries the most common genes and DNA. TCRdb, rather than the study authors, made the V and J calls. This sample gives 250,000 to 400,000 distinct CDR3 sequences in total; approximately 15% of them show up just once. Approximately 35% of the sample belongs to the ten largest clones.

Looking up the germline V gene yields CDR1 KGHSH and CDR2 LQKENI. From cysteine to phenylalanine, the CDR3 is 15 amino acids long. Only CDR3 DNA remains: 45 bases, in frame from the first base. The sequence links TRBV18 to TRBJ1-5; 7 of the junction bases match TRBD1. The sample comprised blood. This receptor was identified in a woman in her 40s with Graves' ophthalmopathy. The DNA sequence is TGTACCAGCTCACCCGTCGACAGGGATAGTCAGCCCCAGCATTTT. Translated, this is CTSSPVDRDSQPQHF.